Listed below are T cell receptor beta chains from one sample, sequenced in a study of cytomegalovirus exposure and HLA in healthy donors. The method was immunoSEQ multiplex PCR; TCRdb's version includes in-frame clones alone and lacks a portion of them. Of about 67,000 clones listed, approximately 94% are singletons. The sequenced sample was PBMCs. Source of these receptors: a young woman in good health and CMV-seronegative. Both conserved end residues are trimmed from each CDR3. The order of the fields is J gene, V gene, CDR3 length, D gene, CDR3 protein. D genes are given only for firm matches.

J gene: TRBJ2-3; V gene: TRBV30; CDR3 length: 21; D gene: TRBD2; CDR3 protein: ACPLGPRQGFSSGGPRTDTQY
J gene: TRBJ2-1; V gene: TRBV5-6; CDR3 length: 12; D gene: TRBD2; CDR3 protein: ASSFGTRGNEQF
J gene: TRBJ2-7; V gene: TRBV19; CDR3 length: 13; D gene: TRBD1; CDR3 protein: ATGDRGISLYEQY
J gene: TRBJ2-7; V gene: TRBV5-1; CDR3 length: 10; D gene: -; CDR3 protein: ASSPDRGEQY
J gene: TRBJ1-6; V gene: TRBV2; CDR3 length: 15; D gene: -; CDR3 protein: ASTHRGSLSYNSPLH
J gene: TRBJ1-3; V gene: TRBV29-1; CDR3 length: 10; D gene: -; CDR3 protein: SGGSSGNTIY
J gene: TRBJ1-1; V gene: TRBV7-8; CDR3 length: 15; D gene: TRBD1; CDR3 protein: ASSLLMGQARNTEAF
J gene: TRBJ1-2; V gene: TRBV2; CDR3 length: 14; D gene: -; CDR3 protein: ASRTGTPQANYGYT
J gene: TRBJ2-4; V gene: TRBV30; CDR3 length: 14; D gene: -; CDR3 protein: AWSVRRGLAKNIQY
J gene: TRBJ2-5; V gene: TRBV11-2; CDR3 length: 13; D gene: TRBD2; CDR3 protein: ASSLVRGGGETQY
J gene: TRBJ1-6; V gene: TRBV7-3; CDR3 length: 13; D gene: -; CDR3 protein: ASSLIGGGGSPLH
J gene: TRBJ2-7; V gene: TRBV2; CDR3 length: 11; D gene: -; CDR3 protein: ASSPPGGLEQY
J gene: TRBJ2-3; V gene: TRBV9; CDR3 length: 12; D gene: TRBD2; CDR3 protein: ASSVVLAGDTQY
J gene: TRBJ1-5; V gene: TRBV7-2; CDR3 length: 12; D gene: TRBD1; CDR3 protein: ASSPGQGNQPQH
J gene: TRBJ2-3; V gene: TRBV5-1; CDR3 length: 18; D gene: TRBD2; CDR3 protein: ASSLAGYLPGLARTDTQY
J gene: TRBJ2-1; V gene: TRBV5-4; CDR3 length: 13; D gene: -; CDR3 protein: ASSLTGGHYNEQF
J gene: TRBJ1-1; V gene: TRBV10-3; CDR3 length: 11; D gene: -; CDR3 protein: AIASPGGTEAF
J gene: TRBJ1-3; V gene: TRBV7-9; CDR3 length: 11; D gene: TRBD1; CDR3 protein: ASVQGVGNTIY
J gene: TRBJ2-5; V gene: TRBV6-5; CDR3 length: 12; D gene: TRBD1; CDR3 protein: ATLRQGLAGTQY
J gene: TRBJ1-5; V gene: TRBV2; CDR3 length: 13; D gene: TRBD1; CDR3 protein: ASRSDRGSNQPQH
J gene: TRBJ2-7; V gene: TRBV11-2; CDR3 length: 11; D gene: TRBD2; CDR3 protein: ASSFGGAGEQY
J gene: TRBJ1-1; V gene: TRBV4-1; CDR3 length: 14; D gene: -; CDR3 protein: ASSPTLRGAFTEAF
J gene: TRBJ1-1; V gene: TRBV7-9; CDR3 length: 15; D gene: TRBD1; CDR3 protein: ASSLIGTGKLNTEAF
J gene: TRBJ1-5; V gene: TRBV5-1; CDR3 length: 12; D gene: TRBD1; CDR3 protein: ASSWTGDNQPQH
J gene: TRBJ2-3; V gene: TRBV7-7; CDR3 length: 12; D gene: TRBD2; CDR3 protein: ASSIAGRPDTQY
J gene: TRBJ2-2; V gene: TRBV11-3; CDR3 length: 11; D gene: -; CDR3 protein: ASSPREFGELF
J gene: TRBJ1-3; V gene: TRBV5-6; CDR3 length: 11; D gene: -; CDR3 protein: ASSPSSGNTIY
J gene: TRBJ1-5; V gene: TRBV19; CDR3 length: 12; D gene: -; CDR3 protein: ASSSLSNNQPQH
J gene: TRBJ1-1; V gene: TRBV6-5; CDR3 length: 12; D gene: -; CDR3 protein: ASSYGGMNTEAF
J gene: TRBJ2-3; V gene: TRBV5-1; CDR3 length: 16; D gene: TRBD2; CDR3 protein: ASSFKTSGGVQTDTQY
J gene: TRBJ1-1; V gene: TRBV6-5; CDR3 length: 12; D gene: -; CDR3 protein: ASSLEVFNTEAF
J gene: TRBJ1-5; V gene: TRBV15; CDR3 length: 11; D gene: -; CDR3 protein: APKQGNNQPQH
J gene: TRBJ2-7; V gene: TRBV30; CDR3 length: 10; D gene: -; CDR3 protein: AWSVLGGEQY
J gene: TRBJ1-1; V gene: TRBV7-3; CDR3 length: 14; D gene: -; CDR3 protein: ASSLTRPIMNTEAF
J gene: TRBJ1-1; V gene: TRBV28; CDR3 length: 13; D gene: -; CDR3 protein: ASSLGGRLNTEAF
J gene: TRBJ1-6; V gene: TRBV27; CDR3 length: 10; D gene: -; CDR3 protein: ASSPGRSPLH
J gene: TRBJ1-5; V gene: TRBV6-5; CDR3 length: 11; D gene: -; CDR3 protein: ASSGTYNQPQH
J gene: TRBJ2-2; V gene: TRBV9; CDR3 length: 14; D gene: TRBD1; CDR3 protein: ASKRDRFANTGELF
J gene: TRBJ1-6; V gene: TRBV19; CDR3 length: 17; D gene: TRBD1; CDR3 protein: ASRPPPSGGFSYNSPLH
J gene: TRBJ2-1; V gene: TRBV7-6; CDR3 length: 15; D gene: TRBD2; CDR3 protein: ASSLGRLAGPYNEQF
J gene: TRBJ1-6; V gene: TRBV11-2; CDR3 length: 13; D gene: TRBD1; CDR3 protein: ASSLKGTANSPLH
J gene: TRBJ2-3; V gene: TRBV11-2; CDR3 length: 13; D gene: -; CDR3 protein: ASSLMGASTDTQY
J gene: TRBJ2-1; V gene: TRBV4-3; CDR3 length: 12; D gene: -; CDR3 protein: ASSQDLEYNEQF
J gene: TRBJ1-6; V gene: TRBV5-4; CDR3 length: 13; D gene: -; CDR3 protein: ASSARDKQFRTLH
J gene: -; V gene: TRBV7-3; CDR3 length: 11; D gene: -; CDR3 protein: ASKAVQGNEQY
J gene: TRBJ1-2; V gene: TRBV11-2; CDR3 length: 13; D gene: -; CDR3 protein: ASSLGGPGLYGYT
J gene: TRBJ2-1; V gene: TRBV27; CDR3 length: 15; D gene: TRBD1; CDR3 protein: ASSSLTGVPNNNEQF
J gene: TRBJ2-3; V gene: TRBV7-9; CDR3 length: 15; D gene: TRBD2; CDR3 protein: ASSLGSGGAGTDTQY
J gene: TRBJ1-5; V gene: TRBV5-6; CDR3 length: 12; D gene: -; CDR3 protein: ASSLTGVNQPQH
J gene: TRBJ1-5; V gene: TRBV5-8; CDR3 length: 13; D gene: -; CDR3 protein: ASSLGQLDNQPQH
J gene: TRBJ2-7; V gene: TRBV27; CDR3 length: 15; D gene: -; CDR3 protein: ASSISGTAEGGYEQY
J gene: TRBJ1-5; V gene: TRBV19; CDR3 length: 11; D gene: TRBD1; CDR3 protein: ATLDRENQPQH
J gene: TRBJ1-5; V gene: TRBV15; CDR3 length: 12; D gene: TRBD1; CDR3 protein: ATSTHQGGQPQH
J gene: TRBJ1-6; V gene: TRBV7-2; CDR3 length: 12; D gene: TRBD1; CDR3 protein: ASSHRDRVSPLH
J gene: TRBJ2-2; V gene: TRBV7-2; CDR3 length: 16; D gene: TRBD2; CDR3 protein: ASSLGTSGGATWGELF
J gene: TRBJ1-4; V gene: TRBV10-3; CDR3 length: 14; D gene: TRBD1; CDR3 protein: AISAGTGGAREKLF
J gene: TRBJ2-7; V gene: TRBV9; CDR3 length: 11; D gene: TRBD2; CDR3 protein: ASSEGTSDEQY